This T cell receptor (beta chain) was observed in a study of T cell responses to AZD1222 COVID-19 vaccine. This table comes from immunoSEQ multiplex PCR, and its TCRdb copy is limited to in-frame clones, with some not included. The profile shows roughly 170,000 clones, roughly 90% of them singletons. CDR3 length: 15 amino acids. Trimming took off 7 bases at V and 1 base at J, with 16 bases between the two ends. Germline CDR1 reads SEHNR; CDR2 reads FQNEAQ (reference sequence). The source of this sequence is an adult in good health. Sequenced material: peripheral blood, taken on day 0 of AZD1222 vaccination. This chain links TRBV7-9 with TRBJ1-1; perhaps TRBD1 as D (6 bases). This CDR3 reads CASTTARGPNTEAFF. In nucleotides, the CDR3 is TGTGCCAGCACCACCGCCCGGGGGCCGAACACTGAAGCTTTCTTT.